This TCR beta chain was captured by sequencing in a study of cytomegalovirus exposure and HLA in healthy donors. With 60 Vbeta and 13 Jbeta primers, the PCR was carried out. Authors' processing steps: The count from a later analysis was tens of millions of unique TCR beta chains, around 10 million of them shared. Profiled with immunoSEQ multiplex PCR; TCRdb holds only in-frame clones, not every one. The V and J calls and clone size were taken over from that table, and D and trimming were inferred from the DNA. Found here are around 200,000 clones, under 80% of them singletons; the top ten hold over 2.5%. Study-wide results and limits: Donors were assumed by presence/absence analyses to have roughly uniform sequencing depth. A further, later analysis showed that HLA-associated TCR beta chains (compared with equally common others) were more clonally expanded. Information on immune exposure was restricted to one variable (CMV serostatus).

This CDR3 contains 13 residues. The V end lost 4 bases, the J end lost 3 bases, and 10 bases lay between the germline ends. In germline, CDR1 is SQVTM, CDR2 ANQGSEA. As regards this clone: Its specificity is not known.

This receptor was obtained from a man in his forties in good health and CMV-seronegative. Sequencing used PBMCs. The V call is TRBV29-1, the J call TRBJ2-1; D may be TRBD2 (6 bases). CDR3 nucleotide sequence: TGCAGCGTTGTTGCGGAGGGCTACAATGAGCAGTTCTTC. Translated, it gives CSVVAEGYNEQFF.